The clone carrying this T cell receptor beta chain has at least ten counts. Its target is unknown. This CDR3 is built from 17 residues. Germline-derived CDR1 and CDR2 are GTSNPN and SVGIG (reference sequence). With 6 bases clipped from V and 3 bases from J, the junction kept 19 bases outside the gene matches. The sample belongs to a study of breast tumors, draining lymph nodes, adjacent tissues. Study-wide results and caveats: Most tumor T cells seemingly derive from lymph node, then expand in tumor. Compared with lymph nodes, tumors were less diverse; compared with nontumor tissue, more.

TCRdb passed the multiplex PCR reads through MiXCR, listing each CDR3 protein once. Of around 140,000 distinct CDR3 sequences listed, roughly 33% are singletons. Samples came from axillary lymph nodes draining the breast cancer. The J gene is TRBJ2-7, the V gene TRBV30, with TRBD2 matching over 8 bases. The specimen was axillary lymph node tissue. This sequence was found in a female donor with breast cancer. Some clones in this sample may be carry-over from other donors' samples. In nucleotides, the CDR3 is TGTGCCTGTAGCCGCCAAACTAGCGGCGGGCTCGACTACGAGCAGTACGTC. Amino acids: CACSRQTSGGLDYEQYV.